The next 5 T cell receptor beta chains were all read from a single sample in a study of blood T cell repertoires in COVID-19. Libraries were prepared by immunoSEQ multiplex PCR; TCRdb keeps only in-frame clonotypes and omits some of them. The repertoire holds approximately 40,000 clones, with around 90% as singletons. The sequencing input was peripheral blood. These receptors were obtained from a woman older than 75 in a cohort sampled during active or convalescent COVID-19.

The gene calls are TRBV6-5 and TRBJ1-1, with D tentatively TRBD1 (5 bases). The CDR3 sequence is 14 residues long. Trimming stripped 5 bases from V and 1 base from J, with 11 bases between. Germline CDR1 is MNHEY and CDR2 is SVGAGI. CDR3 bases: TGTGCCAGCAGTCGAATCGACAGGAACACTGAAGCTTTCTTT. The encoded protein is CASSRIDRNTEAFF.

The CDR3 protein is CASSLQGGSNQPQHF. CDR3 in DNA: TGTGCCAGCAGCTTACAGGGCGGCAGCAATCAGCCCCAGCATTTT. The chain links TRBV7-9 to TRBJ1-5; a possible D gene is TRBD1 (5 bases). CDR1 is SEHNR, CDR2 FQNEAQ, per germline (reference sequence). The CDR3 totals 15 residues. V was pared by 2 bases and J by 1 base, with 9 bases between. Complete variable domain (other parts from reference TRBV7-9 and TRBJ1-5): DTGVSQNPRHKITKRGQNVTFRCDPISEHNRLYWYRQTLGQGPEFLTYFQNEAQLEKSRLLSDRFSAERPKGSFSTLEIQRTEQGDSAMYLCASSLQGGSNQPQHFGDGTRLSIL.

V gene TRBV27 combines with J gene TRBJ2-1; TRBD2 matches 10 bases. The CDR3 has 15 amino acids. V lost 2 bases and J lost 6; bases outside the gene matches: 4. CDR1 MNHEY and CDR2 SMNVEV come from the germline V gene (reference sequence). CDR3 bases: TGTGCCAGCAGTTTAAGACTAGCGGGCCCCAATGAGCAGTTCTTC. Its translation is CASSLRLAGPNEQFF.

V is TRBV5-1 and J is TRBJ1-2; tentatively, D is TRBD1 (5 bases). Germline-derived CDR1 and CDR2 are SGHRS and YFSETQ. The germline V and J ends were trimmed by 5 bases and 4 bases, with 15 bases remaining between them. The CDR3 consists of 14 residues. This CDR3 is CASRDDRQSYGYTF. The DNA for the CDR3 is TGCGCCAGCAGGGACGATAGACAGTCCTATGGCTACACCTTC.

The chain carries TRBV7-2 and TRBJ2-1; tentative D call: TRBD1 (6 bases). There are 17 residues in the CDR3. Germline V gene data show CDR1 as SGHTA and CDR2 as FQGNSA. V was trimmed by 6 bases and J by 8 bases, leaving 26 bases between them. The CDR3 nucleotides read TGTGCCAGCAGTCGAACTAGGGACAAGATAAAGGGGGATGAGCAGTTCTTC. Protein: CASSRTRDKIKGDEQFF.